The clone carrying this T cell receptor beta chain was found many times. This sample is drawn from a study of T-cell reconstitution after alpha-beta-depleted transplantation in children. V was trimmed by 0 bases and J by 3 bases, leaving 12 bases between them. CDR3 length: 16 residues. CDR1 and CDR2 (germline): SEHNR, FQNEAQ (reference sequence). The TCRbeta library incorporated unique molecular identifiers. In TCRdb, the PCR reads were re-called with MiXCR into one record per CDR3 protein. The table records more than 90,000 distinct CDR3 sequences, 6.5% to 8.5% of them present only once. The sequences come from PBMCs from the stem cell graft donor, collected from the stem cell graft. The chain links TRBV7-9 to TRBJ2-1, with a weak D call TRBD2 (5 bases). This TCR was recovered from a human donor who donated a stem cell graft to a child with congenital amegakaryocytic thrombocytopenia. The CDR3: CASSLATRKDYNEQFF. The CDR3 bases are TGTGCCAGCAGCTTAGCAACTAGAAAGGACTACAATGAGCAGTTCTTC.